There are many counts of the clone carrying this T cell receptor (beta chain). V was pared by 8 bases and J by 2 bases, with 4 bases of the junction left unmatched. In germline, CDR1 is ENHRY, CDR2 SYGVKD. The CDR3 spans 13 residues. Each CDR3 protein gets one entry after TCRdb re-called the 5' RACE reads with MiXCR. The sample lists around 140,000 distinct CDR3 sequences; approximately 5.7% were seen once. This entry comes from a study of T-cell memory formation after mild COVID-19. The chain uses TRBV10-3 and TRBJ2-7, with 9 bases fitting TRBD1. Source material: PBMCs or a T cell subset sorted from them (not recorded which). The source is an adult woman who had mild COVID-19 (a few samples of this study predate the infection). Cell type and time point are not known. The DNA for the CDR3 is TGTGCCATCGGGGGACAGGGAACCTACGAGCAGTACTTC. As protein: CAIGGQGTYEQYF.